This TCR beta chain came from a study of shared clonotypes between healthy human individuals. Study-wide findings and caveats: Limited genetic and exposure-history diversity came from having few donors.

Profiling relied on immunoSEQ multiplex PCR, and the TCRdb table lists in-frame clones only, not all of them. Of a few hundred thousand clones in the sample, around 79% are singletons; the top ten hold about 10%. Comments on this clone: The antigen is unknown.

The sequencing sample was made of memory CD4+ T cells sorted from blood. Subset here: CD45RA-negative fraction. This clonotype originated in a man in his thirties or forties in good health.

The CDR3 region is CASSLDRTGVGEQYF. In nucleotides, the CDR3 is TGCGCCAGCAGCCTAGACAGGACAGGGGTAGGAGAGCAGTACTTC. V gene TRBV5-1 combines with J gene TRBJ2-7; 9 nucleotides line up with TRBD1. Losses at the gene ends were 4 bases for V and 7 bases for J; bases not matched to a gene: 12. The length of the CDR3 is 15 residues. The V gene's germline CDR1 is SGHRS and CDR2 YFSETQ.